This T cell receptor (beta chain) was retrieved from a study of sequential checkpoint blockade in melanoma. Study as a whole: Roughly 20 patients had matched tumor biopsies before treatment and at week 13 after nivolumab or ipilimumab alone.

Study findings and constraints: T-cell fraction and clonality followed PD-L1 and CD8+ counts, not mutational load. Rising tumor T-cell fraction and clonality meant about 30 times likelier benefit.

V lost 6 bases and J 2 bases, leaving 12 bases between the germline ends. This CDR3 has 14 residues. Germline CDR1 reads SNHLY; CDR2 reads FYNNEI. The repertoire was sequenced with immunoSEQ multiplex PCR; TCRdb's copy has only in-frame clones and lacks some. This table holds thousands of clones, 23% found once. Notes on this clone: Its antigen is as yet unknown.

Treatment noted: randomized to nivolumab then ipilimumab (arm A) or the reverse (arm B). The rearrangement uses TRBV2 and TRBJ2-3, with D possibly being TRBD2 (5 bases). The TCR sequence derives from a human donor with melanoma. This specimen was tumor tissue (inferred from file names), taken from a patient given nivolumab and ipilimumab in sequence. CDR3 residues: CASSLDRDTDTQYF. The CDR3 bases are TGTGCCAGCAGCCTCGACCGGGACACAGATACGCAGTATTTT.